The present entry profiles one T cell receptor beta chain with its context. This entry is derived from a study of preoperative IRX-2 immunotherapy in early breast cancer. The table came from immunoSEQ multiplex PCR; TCRdb's copy has only in-frame clones and leaves some out. The sample includes about 26,000 clones, approximately 72% of them seen just once. The CDR3 is 14 residues long. The germline CDR1 and CDR2 sequences are LGHNT and FRNRAP. Treatment denoted: preoperative locoregional IRX-2 cytokine immunotherapy. Patients received preoperative, locoregional IRX-2 cytokine immunotherapy in a phase Ib study.

This receptor was obtained from a human donor with breast cancer. The rearrangement uses TRBV12-5 and TRBJ2-5; D might be TRBD2 (6 bases). The sample here was lymph node tissue, taken after IRX-2 immunotherapy. Written as DNA, the CDR3 is TGTGCCAGCACCCCTGGGGGGAAGGGAGAGACCCAGTACTTC. Protein: CASTPGGKGETQYF.